This T cell receptor beta chain was found in a study of T-cell reconstitution after alpha-beta-depleted transplantation in children. Trimming took off 1 base at V and 3 bases at J, with 16 bases between the two ends. The CDR3 length is 15 residues. The V gene's germline CDR1 is SQVTM and CDR2 ANQGSEA. This clonotype was seen at least ten times. Unique molecular identifiers featured in how the TCRbeta library was prepared. TCRdb analysed the PCR reads with MiXCR anew, one entry per CDR3 protein. Among under 100,000 distinct CDR3 sequences, around a sixth were seen once, and the ten largest hold 15% to 20%.

The chain employs TRBV29-1 and TRBJ2-7; possible D gene TRBD2, 7 bases. The origin of this receptor is a male patient aged 2-10 years who had a stem cell transplant for acute lymphoblastic leukemia, so the T cells may come from the graft donor. Sequencing was performed on PBMCs, mostly from graft donor cells, taken 180 days after TCRalphabeta/CD19-depleted stem cell transplant. This CDR3 is CSVEVTGSGGYEQYF. As DNA, the CDR3 is TGCAGCGTTGAAGTAACAGGGTCGGGGGGCTACGAGCAGTACTTC.